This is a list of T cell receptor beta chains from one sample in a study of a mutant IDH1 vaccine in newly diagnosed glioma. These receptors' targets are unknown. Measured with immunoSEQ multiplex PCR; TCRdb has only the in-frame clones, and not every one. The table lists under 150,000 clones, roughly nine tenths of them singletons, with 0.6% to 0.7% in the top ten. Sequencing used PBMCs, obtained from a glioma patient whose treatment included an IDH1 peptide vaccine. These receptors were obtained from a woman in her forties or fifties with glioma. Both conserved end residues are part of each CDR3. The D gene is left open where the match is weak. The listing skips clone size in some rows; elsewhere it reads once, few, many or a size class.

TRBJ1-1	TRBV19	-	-	TGTGCCAGTACCGAGTGGGGCACTGAAGCTTTCTTT	CASTEWGTEAFF
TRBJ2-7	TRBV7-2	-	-	TGTGCCAGCAGCCTCCTCGGGGGAAGGTACGAGCAGTACTTC	CASSLLGGRYEQYF
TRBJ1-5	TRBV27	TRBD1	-	TGTGCCAGCAGCTTAGGGACAGGGAATCAGCCCCAGCATTTT	CASSLGTGNQPQHF
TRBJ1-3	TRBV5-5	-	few	TGTGCCAGCAGCTCAGTGACAGCTGGAAACACCATATATTTT	CASSSVTAGNTIYF
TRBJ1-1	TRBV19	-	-	TGTGCCAGTAGTATCGTGGTAGGTACTACAGAAGCTTTCTTT	CASSIVVGTTEAFF
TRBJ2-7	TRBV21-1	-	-	TGTGCCAGCAGCAACATCCCCCGGGACTGTACCTACGAGCAGTACTTC	CASSNIPRDCTYEQYF
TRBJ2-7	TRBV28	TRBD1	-	TGTGCCAGCAGGTCAGGGGGCCCTACCTACGAGCAGTACTTC	CASRSGGPTYEQYF
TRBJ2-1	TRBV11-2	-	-	TGTGCCAGCAGCTTAGCCAGGGATGAGCAGTTCTTC	CASSLARDEQFF
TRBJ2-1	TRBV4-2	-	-	TGTGCCAGCAGCCGTCCCATTGGTGTGGGACACAATGAGCAGTTCTTC	CASSRPIGVGHNEQFF
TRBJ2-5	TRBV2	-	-	TGTGCCAGCAGGGAGTTCAGGGTTACGACGCAAGAGACCCAGTACTTC	CASREFRVTTQETQYF
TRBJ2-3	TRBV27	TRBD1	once	TGTGCCAGCTCTTACAGGGGGCGCACAGATACGCAGTATTTT	CASSYRGRTDTQYF
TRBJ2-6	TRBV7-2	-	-	TGTGCCAGCAGCTTAAATGGCGGGAACTCTGGGGCCAACGTCCTGACTTTC	CASSLNGGNSGANVLTF
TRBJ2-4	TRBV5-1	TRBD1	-	TGCGCCAGCAGCTTACAGGGGAGCATCCAAAACATTCAGTACTTC	CASSLQGSIQNIQYF
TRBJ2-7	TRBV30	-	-	TGTGCCTGTCCCCGGGACCTGAGCTCCTATAATTCACCCCTCCACTTC	CACPRDLSSYNSPLHF
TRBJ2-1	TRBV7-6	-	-	TGTGCCAGCAGCTTAGTAGGACTGAGCTACAATGAGCAGTTCTTC	CASSLVGLSYNEQFF
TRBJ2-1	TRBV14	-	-	TGTGCCAGCAGCCACCCCTTAGGGCCCCACAATGAGCAGTTCTTC	CASSHPLGPHNEQFF
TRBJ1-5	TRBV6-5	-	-	TGTGCCAGCAGTGAAAAGGGGGCCCAGCATTTT	CASSEKGAQHF
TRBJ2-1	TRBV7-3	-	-	TGTGCCAGCAGCCGATTGAGCGCGGGCACCAATGAGCAGTTCTTC	CASSRLSAGTNEQFF
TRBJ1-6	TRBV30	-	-	TGTGCCTGGAGTGAACAGAATAATTCACCCCTCCACTTT	CAWSEQNNSPLHF
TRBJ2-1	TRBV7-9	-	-	TGTGCCAGCAGCCCCCCCGGAGGGAGGTCGAGCAATGAGCAGTTCTTC	CASSPPGGRSSNEQFF
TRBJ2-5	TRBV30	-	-	TGTGCCTGGGACCTGACCGGAGGAGAGACCCAGTACTTC	CAWDLTGGETQYF
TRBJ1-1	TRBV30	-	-	TGTGCCTGGAGTGAGGCTGCTACGGTGAACACTGAAGCTTTCTTT	CAWSEAATVNTEAFF
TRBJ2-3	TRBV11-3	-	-	TGTGCCAGCAGCTTCTTTACAGGAATCACAGATACGCAGTATTTT	CASSFFTGITDTQYF